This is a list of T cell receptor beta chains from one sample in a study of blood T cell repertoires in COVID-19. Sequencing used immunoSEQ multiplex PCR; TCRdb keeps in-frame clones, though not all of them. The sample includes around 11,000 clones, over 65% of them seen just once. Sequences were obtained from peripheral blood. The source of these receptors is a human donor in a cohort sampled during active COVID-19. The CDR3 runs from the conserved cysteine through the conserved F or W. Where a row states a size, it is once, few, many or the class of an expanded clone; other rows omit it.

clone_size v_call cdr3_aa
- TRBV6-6 CASSYSSGRGNEQFF
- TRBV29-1 CSVAQGQGNTEAFF
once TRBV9 CASSEGVAGAFEQYF
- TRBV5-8 CASSPEGDRGADTQYF
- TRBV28 CASSGTGGAYYNSPLHF
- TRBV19 CASSPTGVTEAFF
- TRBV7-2 CASGLRGGYSNQPQHF
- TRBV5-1 CASSLGGQATYSNQPQHF
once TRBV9 CASSVRDSNQPQHF
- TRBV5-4 CASSAGQSQETQYF
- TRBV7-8 CASSLAYDRVETQYF
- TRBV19 CASSIRSLAGAEEQFF
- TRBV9 CASSVFGENEQYF
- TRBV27 CASRFLSTDTQYF
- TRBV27 CASSLEKYDRGTSGHTGELFF
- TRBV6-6 CASSPDGQGTYEQYF
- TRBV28 CASSLSGRWEQYF
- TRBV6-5 CASARQGQETQYF
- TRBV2 CASSELGGRNQETQYF
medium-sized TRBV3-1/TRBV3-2 CASSQGSGGASPYEQYF
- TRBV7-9 CASSPSPLNSPLHF
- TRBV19 CASSTLSLSSYNEQFF
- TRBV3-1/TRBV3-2 CASSPGTSGWRTGELFF
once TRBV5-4 CASSLISSGVYEQYF
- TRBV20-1 CSARAGVGYTF
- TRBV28 CASRRQGYTEAFF